One sample yielded the 9 T cell receptor beta chains listed below, sequenced in a study of breast tumors, draining lymph nodes, adjacent tissues. The lymph nodes were axillary draining lymph nodes from breast cancer patients. TCRdb called the multiplex PCR reads again in MiXCR, with one record for every CDR3 protein. This repertoire shows about 270,000 distinct CDR3 sequences, around 30% found once; its top ten account for more than 0.85%. Sequenced material: axillary lymph node tissue. Receptor source: a female donor with breast cancer. Some clones in this sample may be carry-over from other donors' samples.

For this clonotype: This is likely a read error, given that the CDR3 carries no conserved phenylalanine or tryptophan at its end. J is TRBJ1-5 and V is TRBV19; 7 positions match TRBD1. Germline V gives CDR1 LNHDA, CDR2 SQIVND (reference sequence). CDR3 length: 14 residues. For the CDR3, the DNA is TGTGCCAGTAGTACTCGACAGGGCAATCAGCTCCAGCATTCT. Translated, it gives CASSTRQGNQLQHS.

The rearrangement joins TRBV12-3 or TRBV12-4 to TRBJ1-1; tentative D call: TRBD1 (5 bases). V dropped 6 bases and J dropped 3 bases, with 11 bases sitting between them. CDR3 length: 13 residues. The CDR3 region has the DNA TGTGCCAGCAGCCCCAGGGCCCACACTGAAGCTTTCTTT. This translates into CASSPRAHTEAFF.

This chain uses TRBV20-1 with TRBJ1-3; D is unclear. V lost 0 bases and J lost 10, with 16 bases in between. Germline-derived CDR1 and CDR2 are DFQATT and SNEGSKA (reference sequence). The CDR3 runs to 14 residues. In nucleotides, the CDR3 is TGCAGTGCTAGAGATGAGGATCAAGGAGCGACCATATATTTT. Translation: CSARDEDQGATIYF.

This clonotype was seen ten or more times. This chain links TRBV7-2 with TRBJ2-3; D unresolved. Trimming removed 2 bases at V and 4 bases at J, with 7 bases between. This CDR3 has 13 amino acids. Per the germline V gene, CDR1 is SGHTA and CDR2 is FQGNSA. The CDR3 sequence is CASSLSGPDTQYF. In DNA form, the CDR3 reads TGTGCCAGCAGCTTAAGTGGCCCAGATACGCAGTATTTT. The variable domain in full, completed from reference TRBV7-2 and TRBJ2-3, reads GAGVSQSPSNKVTEKGKDVELRCDPISGHTALYWYRQSLGQGLEFLIYFQGNSAPDKSGLPSDRFSAERTGGSVSTLTIQRTQQEDSAVYLCASSLSGPDTQYFGPGTRLTVL.

This chain links TRBV7-9 with TRBJ2-3, with D tentatively TRBD1 (5 bases). Looked up from germline, CDR1 is SEHNR and CDR2 is FQNEAQ (reference sequence). V was trimmed by 0 bases and J by 8 bases, leaving 9 bases between them. The CDR3 has 13 residues. Here the CDR3 reads CASSLAGVGTQYF. CDR3 DNA sequence: TGTGCCAGCAGCTTAGCAGGGGTAGGTACGCAGTATTTT. Using reference TRBV7-9 and TRBJ2-3 for the parts outside the CDR3, the full variable domain is DTGVSQNPRHKITKRGQNVTFRCDPISEHNRLYWYRQTLGQGPEFLTYFQNEAQLEKSRLLSDRFSAERPKGSFSTLEIQRTEQGDSAMYLCASSLAGVGTQYFGPGTRLTVL.

This clonotype was detected a few times. A much more abundant neighbour one base away suggests this may be a read error. The rearrangement joins TRBV20-1 to TRBJ1-2; D gene uncertain. V gave up 0 bases and J gave up 0 bases, with 20 bases separating them. The CDR3 is 18 amino acids. The germline CDR1 and CDR2 sequences are DFQATT and SNEGSKA (reference sequence). CDR3 coding DNA: TGCAGTGCTAGAGATCCCACCTCCCGGTCGGAGGCTAACTATGGCTACACCTTC. Translation gives CSARDPTSRSEANYGYTF.

This clonotype was seen many times. The V and J genes are TRBV5-8 and TRBJ2-5; D remains ambiguous. The CDR3 length is 14 residues. V was trimmed by 1 base and J by 1 base, leaving 8 bases between them. The germline V gene has CDR1 SGHTS and CDR2 YDEGEE. The CDR3 DNA is TGTGCCAGCAGCTTGTATGGTTCCCAAGAGACCCAGTACTTC. Translated, it gives CASSLYGSQETQYF.

This clonotype was observed many times. This chain connects TRBV10-2 to TRBJ2-1; weak D call: TRBD2 (6 bases). The CDR3 runs to 14 residues. CDR1 is WSHSY and CDR2 is SAAADI in the germline V gene. With 8 bases removed from V and 6 bases from J, the gap between germline ends came to 17 bases. In DNA form, the CDR3 reads TGCGCCAGCGGAAGACTATCCGGGAGCAATGAGCAGTTCTTC. Translating it yields CASGRLSGSNEQFF.

The chain joins TRBV15 to TRBJ2-1; D is unclear. CDR1 is LNHNV and CDR2 is YYDKDF in the germline V gene (reference sequence). Deletions cut 0 bases from V and 9 bases from J, with 15 bases between. The CDR3 consists of 15 residues. CDR3 loop: CATSRDKHRNTEQFF. The DNA of the CDR3 is TGTGCCACCAGCAGAGATAAACACCGGAACACTGAGCAGTTCTTC.